This is a list of T cell receptor beta chains from one sample in a study of CD8 T cells in ankylosing spondylitis. Each CDR3 protein is one row after TCRdb ran MiXCR on the 5' RACE reads. The sample lists more than 250,000 distinct CDR3 sequences; approximately 10% were seen once. The sequenced sample consisted of blood, either unsorted or a sorted T cell fraction (not recorded which). These receptors were taken from a female donor with ankylosing spondylitis or in good health (not recorded which). Each CDR3 is given with its conserved first and last residue. Each record gives: clone size, J gene, V gene, D gene, CDR3 DNA, CDR3 protein. A D gene is named only where the DNA matches it firmly. Clone size, where shown, is once, few, many, or a class for clones that have expanded.

many TRBJ2-3 TRBV20-1 NA TGCAGTGCTAGCAATGCTCACGACTACCCCCGAGCAGATACGCAGTATTTT CSASNAHDYPRADTQYF
many TRBJ1-4 TRBV7-2 NA TGTGCCAGCAGCTCACCGGGGACTGAAAAACTGTTTTTT CASSSPGTEKLFF
NA TRBJ2-5 TRBV10-3 TRBD1 TGTGCCATCAGTGGGACAGGGAAAGAGACCCAGTACTTC CAISGTGKETQYF
few TRBJ1-6 TRBV5-5 NA TGTGCCAGCCGTCAGGGACTGGATATAGCCTATAATTCACCCCTCCACTTT CASRQGLDIAYNSPLHF
few TRBJ2-7 TRBV28 TRBD2 TGTGCCAGCAGTCTCCCTGGGCTAGCGGGAGAACGGGACGAGCAGTACTTC CASSLPGLAGERDEQYF
many TRBJ2-1 TRBV2 TRBD2 TGTGCCAGCAGACTTAGCGGGGGAAACTACAATGAGCAGTTCTTC CASRLSGGNYNEQFF
many TRBJ1-1 TRBV20-1 NA TGCAGTGCTAGAGATAAAGGGGGGGCCCCTGAAGCTTTCTTT CSARDKGGAPEAFF
NA TRBJ2-5 TRBV20-1 NA TGCGGTGCTGGGGGGCGCGAGACCCAGTACTTC CGAGGRETQYF
NA TRBJ1-1 TRBV14 NA TGTGCCAGCAGGGTGACGACTGGATCTGAAGCTTTCTTT CASRVTTGSEAFF
many TRBJ1-1 TRBV28 NA TGTGCCAGCACCCAAGGTCGGAGATTGAACACTGAAGCTTTCTTT CASTQGRRLNTEAFF
NA TRBJ2-3 TRBV6-2/TRBV6-3 NA TGTGCCAGCAGTTATTGGGAACAGGGATCATTAATAGCAGATACGCAGTATTTT CASSYWEQGSLIADTQYF
NA TRBJ2-1 TRBV20-1 NA TGCAGTGCTAGGAGTACTAGCAGGAGCTATGAGCAGTTCTTC CSARSTSRSYEQFF
NA TRBJ1-1 TRBV5-6 NA TGTGCCAGCAGCATGCGACAGGTCACTGAAGCTTTCTTT CASSMRQVTEAFF
few TRBJ2-3 TRBV3-1 TRBD2 TGTGCCAGCAGCCAAGATTGGACTAGCGGGAGTAGGGATACGCAGTATTTT CASSQDWTSGSRDTQYF
many TRBJ2-3 TRBV5-6 TRBD1 TGTGCCAGCAGCTTGACGGCAGGGGGCCTTTATACGCAGTATTTT CASSLTAGGLYTQYF
many TRBJ1-1 TRBV29-1 NA TGCAGCGTTGAAAAGGGTGGGTCGGGCCGGACTGAAGCTTTCTTT CSVEKGGSGRTEAFF
few TRBJ2-7 TRBV18 TRBD1 TGTGCCAGCTCACCACCAATTGGGACAGGGGGCGGGGAGCAGTACTTC CASSPPIGTGGGEQYF
many TRBJ2-4 TRBV4-2 TRBD2 TGTGCCAGCAGCCAGTGGGCTAGCGGGGGGTACATTCAGTACTTC CASSQWASGGYIQYF
few TRBJ2-2 TRBV7-3 TRBD2 TGTGCCAGCAGCCCCGGGACTAGCGGGGGGCTGGTGACCGGGGAGCTGTTTTTT CASSPGTSGGLVTGELFF
many TRBJ2-1 TRBV20-1 NA TGCAGTGCTAGAGCAGCGAGCTCCTACAATGAGCAGTTCTTC CSARAASSYNEQFF
many TRBJ2-7 TRBV29-1 TRBD2 TGCAGCGTTATGGGCAGGGAGGGATACGAGCAGTACTTC CSVMGREGYEQYF
many TRBJ2-2 TRBV5-1 TRBD1 TGCGCCAGCAGCTCCGGACAGGGCATGAAGACCGGGGAGCTGTTTTTT CASSSGQGMKTGELFF
few TRBJ1-1 TRBV18 NA TGTGCCAGCTCACAGGAGCTGAACACTGAAGCTTTCTTT CASSQELNTEAFF
NA TRBJ1-5 TRBV28 NA TGTGCCAGCAGCAACAAGGAGGGACTTCGGAGTCAGCCCCAGCATTTT CASSNKEGLRSQPQHF
many TRBJ2-7 TRBV5-1 TRBD1 TGCGCCAGCAGCTCCCGGGACAGCGAACTATACGAGCAGTACTTC CASSSRDSELYEQYF
NA TRBJ1-1 TRBV5-5 NA TGTGCCAGCAGCTTGGGCGGACGGTTGAACACTGAGGCTTTCTTT CASSLGGRLNTEAFF
many TRBJ1-2 TRBV20-1 TRBD1 TGCAGTGCTAGGGATCAGGGGGGAACGGTGGACACCTTC CSARDQGGTVDTF
many TRBJ2-1 TRBV7-8 NA TGTGCCAGCAGCCGCGGAAATGAGCAGTTCTTC CASSRGNEQFF
few TRBJ2-5 TRBV28 NA TGTGCCAGCAGTTTACCAGCGGCTGGAATCGAGACCCAGTACTTC CASSLPAAGIETQYF
NA TRBJ2-1 TRBV19 TRBD1 TGTGCCAGTAGCAGGGGGCTCGATGAGCAGTTCTTC CASSRGLDEQFF
many TRBJ2-6 TRBV6-5 NA TGTGCCAGCAGTTATCCGCCCGGACAGCACTCTGGGGCCAACGTCCTGACTTTC CASSYPPGQHSGANVLTF
NA TRBJ2-7 TRBV4-3 NA TGCGCCAGCAGCCAAGATTTAAGGAGCGGTTCCACCTACGAGCAGTACTTC CASSQDLRSGSTYEQYF
NA TRBJ2-1 TRBV10-1 TRBD2 TGCGCCAGCAGTGATAGCGGGGGTCTTTTGCATGAGCAGTTCTTC CASSDSGGLLHEQFF
NA TRBJ2-5 TRBV6-1 NA TGTGCCAGCAGTGAATTCGGACCAAAAGAGACCCAGTACTTC CASSEFGPKETQYF
many TRBJ2-2 TRBV7-9 NA TGTGCCAGCTGGGGTGCCGGGGAGCTGTTTTTT CASWGAGELFF
NA TRBJ2-1 TRBV11-3 NA TGTGCCAGCAGCTTAGAATGGTCGGAAAAGCATGAGCAGTTCTTC CASSLEWSEKHEQFF
many TRBJ2-1 TRBV20-1 NA TGCAGTGCTAGAGATCAAAATGAGCAGTTCTTC CSARDQNEQFF
many TRBJ2-1 TRBV12-3/TRBV12-4 NA TGTGCCAGCAGTTTACCCAAGACAGGGAGGTTTCCACCCGACTACAATGAGCAGTTCTTC CASSLPKTGRFPPDYNEQFF
many TRBJ1-4 TRBV29-1 NA TGCAGCGTTCTGGGTTCTAATGAAAAACTGTTTTTT CSVLGSNEKLFF
many TRBJ2-1 TRBV18 NA TGTGCCAGCTCACCCGACAATGAGCAGTTCTTC CASSPDNEQFF
many TRBJ1-6 TRBV6-1 NA TGTGCCAGCAATCTAGGGAGCTCCTATAATTCACCCCTCCACTTT CASNLGSSYNSPLHF
many TRBJ2-2 TRBV10-3 TRBD1 TGTGCCACCGTGAGGGGGCCCTCGGTCGGGGAGCTGTTTTTT CATVRGPSVGELFF
many TRBJ2-7 TRBV5-5 NA TGTGCCAGCAGCCCGAGCGGGTCTCCCTACGAGCAGTACTTC CASSPSGSPYEQYF
many TRBJ2-7 TRBV2 NA TGTGCCAGCCAGAAACGAGGCGAGCAGTACTTC CASQKRGEQYF
few TRBJ1-2 TRBV3-1 NA TGTGCCAGCATGGGGGTAGATGGCTACACCTTC CASMGVDGYTF
few TRBJ2-7 TRBV6-4 TRBD1 TGTGCCAGCAGGGGAACAGGGGGCGAAGAGTACGAGCAGTACTTC CASRGTGGEEYEQYF
NA TRBJ1-1 TRBV19 NA TGTGCCAGTAAGTTCGGGAACACTGAAGCTTTCTTT CASKFGNTEAFF
few TRBJ2-3 TRBV5-4 TRBD1 TGTGCCAGCAGCGCGACAGGGGCTAGCACAGATACGCAGTATTTT CASSATGASTDTQYF
many TRBJ2-1 TRBV6-5 TRBD1 TGTGCCAGCAGTTACGTAATGGGACAGGAATGGTTCTTC CASSYVMGQEWFF
many TRBJ2-5 TRBV11-2 NA TGTGCCAGCAGCTTACGACGGAGGGAGACCCAGTACTTC CASSLRRRETQYF
NA TRBJ2-3 TRBV21-1 NA TGTGCCAGCAGCCCCCTGTGGGGTCGCACAGATACGCAGTATTTT CASSPLWGRTDTQYF
many TRBJ2-1 TRBV28 NA TGTGCCAGCAGTTTGCCCCACGGAAATGAGCAGTTCTTC CASSLPHGNEQFF
many TRBJ2-3 TRBV28 NA TGTGCCAGCAGTACTAGCTTGATTTATACGCAGTATTTT CASSTSLIYTQYF
NA TRBJ1-5 TRBV7-2 TRBD1 TGTGCCAGCAGCTATGGGACAGGGACCAATCAGCCCCAGCATTTT CASSYGTGTNQPQHF
many TRBJ1-2 TRBV10-3 NA TGTGCCATCAGTGAAGGGGCCGTGGATGGCTACACCTTC CAISEGAVDGYTF
many TRBJ1-5 TRBV18 NA TGTGCCAGCTCACCACGGGCGGGGGATCAGCCCCAGCATTTT CASSPRAGDQPQHF
many TRBJ2-6 TRBV28 NA TGTGCCAGCAGTGTCCTGACTTTC CASSVLTF
few TRBJ1-1 TRBV27 NA TGTGCCAGCAGTTTATCGAGGCCGATCAGAGCGAGGCTCATGAACACTGAAGCTTTCTTT CASSLSRPIRARLMNTEAFF
many TRBJ2-5 TRBV4-3 NA TGCGCCAGCAGCCAAACCCCCTCTTCCCAAGAGACCCAGTACTTC CASSQTPSSQETQYF